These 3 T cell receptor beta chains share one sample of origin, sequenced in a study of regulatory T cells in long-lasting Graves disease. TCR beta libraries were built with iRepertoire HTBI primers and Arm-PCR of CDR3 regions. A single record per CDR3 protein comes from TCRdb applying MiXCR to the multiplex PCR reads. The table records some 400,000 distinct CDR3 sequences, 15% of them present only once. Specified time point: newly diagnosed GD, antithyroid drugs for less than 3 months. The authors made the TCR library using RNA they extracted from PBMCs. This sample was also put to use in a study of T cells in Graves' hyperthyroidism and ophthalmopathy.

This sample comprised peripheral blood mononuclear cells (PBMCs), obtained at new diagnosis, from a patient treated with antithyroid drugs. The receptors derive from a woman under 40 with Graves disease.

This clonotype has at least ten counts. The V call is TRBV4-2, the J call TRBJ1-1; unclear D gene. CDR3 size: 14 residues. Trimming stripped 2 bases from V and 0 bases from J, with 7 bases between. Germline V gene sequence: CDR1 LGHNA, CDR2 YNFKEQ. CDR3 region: CASSQTRVNTEAFF. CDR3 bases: TGTGCCAGCAGCCAAACCAGAGTGAACACTGAAGCTTTCTTT.

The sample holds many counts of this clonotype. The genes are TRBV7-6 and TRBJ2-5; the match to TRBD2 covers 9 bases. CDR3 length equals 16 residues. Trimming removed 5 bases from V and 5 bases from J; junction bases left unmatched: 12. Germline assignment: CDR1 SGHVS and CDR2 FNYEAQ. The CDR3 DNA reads TGTGCCAGCAGCCTTGGTAGCGGGAGTAGGAGGGAGACCCAGTACTTC. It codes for CASSLGSGSRRETQYF.

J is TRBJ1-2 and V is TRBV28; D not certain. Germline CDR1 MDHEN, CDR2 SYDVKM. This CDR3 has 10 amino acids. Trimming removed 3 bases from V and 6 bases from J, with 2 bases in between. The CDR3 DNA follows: TGTGCCAGCAGTTTCCATGGCTACACCTTC. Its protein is CASSFHGYTF.